This T cell receptor beta chain was recorded in a study of T cells after yellow fever vaccination (dated by TCRdb to the late 2010s). About the full investigation: The SMART-Seq v4 Ultra Low Input RNA kit was used to prepare libraries from fractions with low cell numbers. Bulk TCR alpha and beta repertoires were sequenced longitudinally to track T-cell clones before and after primary and booster YFV17D yellow fever vaccination. Two healthy male donors, one aged 18 to 30 and one aged 30 to 40 years, made up the cohort. Blood was collected at multiple timepoints before and after primary and secondary immunization, and bulk PBMC replicates and cell subsets were isolated. The investigation overall reported the following: Computational filtering was needed because FACS-sorted repertoires could contain abundant contaminating clonotypes from the bulk population. The secondary T-cell response was weaker than the primary response but faster, peaking on day 5 instead of day 15. A small share of clonotypes occurred in both CD4 and CD8 compartments, likely arising from convergent recombination. Because only a couple of donors were included in the study, the extent to which the findings can be generalized is limited. Most clones expanded after primary vaccination were re-detected after the booster (around 96% of CD4 and 88% of CD8), suggesting broad memory maintenance.

Measured from the cysteine to the phenylalanine, the CDR3 is 13 residues long. Only the CDR3 region is kept as DNA, spanning 39 bases read in frame from base 1. Between the V and J ends, shortened by 9 bases and 1 base respectively, the junction contains 12 bases. CDR1 and CDR2 (LGHNT, FRNRAP) derive from the germline V gene. The treatment or condition label on this specimen signifies: live attenuated yellow fever vaccine strain. A standard Ficoll-Paque protocol was used to isolate PBMCs from peripheral blood. CD4 and CD8 T-cell fractions were isolated with Dynabeads CD4 and CD8 positive selection kits. RNA was extracted with TriZol from bulk PBMCs, CD4 and CD8 fractions, and dextramer-positive and dextramer-negative fractions. This clonotype was picked up a small number of times. Its antigen is unknown. Within one base of it there is no much larger clone, and no base qualities were kept. TCR cDNA was synthesized by 5'RACE template switching, which introduced a universal primer site and unique molecular identifiers. Priming of cDNA synthesis was performed from both the TCR alpha and TCR beta constant segments. Two PCR steps were used to amplify libraries, with sample barcodes and sequencing adapters being added in the second step. Sequencing of libraries was done on Illumina HiSeq 2500 (2x100 bp) or NovaSeq (2x150 bp). The paper's processing steps were these. Reads were demultiplexed and collapsed into UMI consensus sequences with MIGEC, and V(D)J alignment was performed with MiXCR. Vaccine-responding clonotypes were identified with edgeR using replicate PBMC samples, with FDR below 0.01 and a log2 fold change above 5 up to day 15 being required. Each bulk clonotype received a CD4 or CD8 identity based on whether the sequenced CD4 or CD8 repertoire contained that clonotype at higher abundance. In TCRdb, the public reads were trimmed at Q25 with fastp and aligned with MiXCR, with productive beta chains retained. Merged by CDR3 protein, the rows form single entries marked with the most common genes and DNA. In this record, the V and J calls reflect TCRdb's handling and not the investigators' own analysis. For this sample there are about 260,000 distinct CDR3 sequences; around 13% appear just once. The leading ten clones occupy approximately 0.49% of the sample.

Sequenced here: CD4+ T cells sorted from PBMCs, sampled 45 days after the yellow fever booster vaccination. The clonotype was recovered from a man aged 30-40 years who received the YFV17D yellow fever vaccine. The chain was built from TRBV12-5 and TRBJ1-1; the D gene identity is not certain. CDR3 loop: CASMTLSNTEAFF. The sequenced DNA: TGTGCTAGCATGACTTTATCGAACACTGAAGCTTTCTTT.